Below are 29 T cell receptor beta chains sequenced from a single sample in a study of CD8 T cells in Susac syndrome. Reverse transcription used roughly 0.45 to 1 ug RNA and random hexamers. TCRdb processed the immunoSEQ multiplex PCR reads anew with MiXCR; each CDR3 protein has one entry. Of some 140,000 distinct CDR3 sequences in the sample, 95% were seen once. The sequenced material came from CD8+ T cells from PBMCs. These receptors all stem from a human donor with Susac syndrome.

This clonotype was picked up a small number of times. J is TRBJ1-5 and V is TRBV28, with D hard to call. Between the trimmed V and J ends, which lost 0 bases and 4 bases, there was a span of 4 bases. The CDR3 runs 13 residues. Germline V gives CDR1 MDHEN, CDR2 SYDVKM. The CDR3 DNA sequence: TGTGCCAGCAGTTTATGGTCTAATCAGCCCCAGCATTTT. Protein sequence: CASSLWSNQPQHF. Looking up the rest from reference TRBV28 and TRBJ1-5 gives the full variable domain: DVKVTQSSRYLVKRTGEKVFLECVQDMDHENMFWYRQDPGLGLRLIYFSYDVKMKEKGDIPEGYSVSREKKERFSLILESASTNQTSMYLCASSLWSNQPQHFGDGTRLSIL.

The chain employs TRBV9 and TRBJ2-5; D remains ambiguous. Germline V gene sequence: CDR1 SGDLS, CDR2 YYNGEE. The CDR3 is 12 amino acids. Trimming shortened V by 6 bases and J by 5 bases, and 11 bases separated the two germline ends. The CDR3 DNA sequence: TGTGCCAGCAAAGGAACGGCGGAGACCCAGTACTTC. Translated: CASKGTAETQYF. The whole variable domain, remainder taken from reference TRBV9 and TRBJ2-5, is DSGVTQTPKHLITATGQRVTLRCSPRSGDLSVYWYQQSLDQGLQFLIQYYNGEERAKGNILERFSAQQFPDLHSELNLSSLELGDSALYFCASKGTAETQYFGPGTRLLVL.

This clonotype is a singleton in its sample. This chain links TRBV2 with TRBJ2-1, with a possible D match to TRBD1 (6 bases). The ends were cut back, 6 bases at V and 2 bases at J, with 8 bases in the middle. This CDR3 is 13 amino acids long. CDR1 is SNHLY, CDR2 FYNNEI, per germline. CDR3: CASRRDTYNEQFF. The CDR3 nucleotides are TGTGCCAGCAGGAGGGACACCTACAATGAGCAGTTCTTC. Looking up the rest from reference TRBV2 and TRBJ2-1 gives the full variable domain: EPEVTQTPSHQVTQMGQEVILRCVPISNHLYFYWYRQILGQKVEFLVSFYNNEISEKSEIFDDQFSVERPDGSNFTLKIRSTKLEDSAMYFCASRRDTYNEQFFGPGTRLTVL.

The gene calls are TRBV29-1 and TRBJ2-1; D might be TRBD2 (6 bases). Trimming removed 7 bases at V and 8 bases at J, with 18 bases between. The CDR3 consists of 13 residues. Germline CDR1 and CDR2: SQVTM and ANQGSEA. The CDR3: CSAPVGTFDEQFF. The CDR3 nucleotides read TGCAGCGCCCCCGTTGGGACTTTCGATGAGCAGTTCTTC.

J is TRBJ2-1 and V is TRBV12-3 or TRBV12-4, with unresolved D. The CDR3 is 12 amino acids. V was clipped by 3 bases and J by 5 bases, with 5 bases between them. The CDR3 sequence is CASSFPDNEQFF. The CDR3 DNA is TGTGCCAGCAGTTTCCCCGACAATGAGCAGTTCTTC.

This clonotype was picked up one time. This chain joins TRBV20-1 and TRBJ2-6; D may match TRBD1 or TRBD2 (5 bases each). Trimming cost V 3 bases and J 2 bases, with 23 bases left between them. Germline V gives CDR1 DFQATT, CDR2 SNEGSKA (reference sequence). CDR3 size: 19 residues. CDR3 sequence reads: CSARQPTGTVPPGANVLTF. The CDR3 DNA reads as TGCAGTGCTAGGCAACCTACCGGGACCGTCCCCCCTGGGGCCAACGTCCTGACTTTC.

The V and J genes are TRBV7-9 and TRBJ2-7; possibly TRBD1 or TRBD2 for D (5 bases each). CDR3 length: 17 amino acids. Trimming pared 1 base from V and 0 bases from J, leaving 16 bases between. Germline assignment: CDR1 SEHNR and CDR2 FQNEAQ (reference sequence). This chain's CDR3 is CASSLGPTRDLSYEQYF. The CDR3 DNA reads TGTGCCAGCAGCTTAGGGCCCACGAGGGACCTCTCCTACGAGCAGTACTTC.

This clonotype occurred once. V and J are TRBV12-3 or TRBV12-4 and TRBJ2-1, with 10 bases that match TRBD2. The CDR3 totals 13 residues. J gave up 7 bases and V 5 bases, and 2 bases lay outside the gene matches. CDR3 coding DNA: TGTGCCAGCAGTATGGGACTAGCGAATGAGCAGTTCTTC. Translation gives CASSMGLANEQFF.

This clonotype was seen a few times. The CDR3 nucleotides read TGTGCCAGCAGTTTAGTTGACTCCTACAATGAGCAGTTCTTC. Its translation is CASSLVDSYNEQFF. The rearrangement joins TRBV27 to TRBJ2-1; D call uncertain. This CDR3 has 14 amino acids. V was trimmed by 2 bases and J by 0 bases, leaving 5 bases between them. Germline values: CDR1 MNHEY, CDR2 SMNVEV (reference sequence).

This clonotype was found once. J is TRBJ1-2 and V is TRBV4-1; perhaps TRBD1 as D (5 bases). The germline CDR1 and CDR2 sequences are MGHRA and YSYEKL. CDR3 length equals 16 residues. The V end lost 0 bases, the J end lost 5 bases, and 16 bases lay between the germline ends. CDR3 protein: CASSQDTGRGNYGYTF. The CDR3 coding sequence is TGCGCCAGCAGCCAAGATACTGGTCGGGGGAATTATGGCTACACCTTC.

V and J are TRBV20-1 and TRBJ2-3; 10 positions agree with TRBD2. Trimming took 3 bases from V and 3 from J; bases not matched to a gene: 3. The CDR3 has 14 amino acids. From germline, CDR1 is DFQATT and CDR2 SNEGSKA (reference sequence). The CDR3 here is CSARASGRTDTQYF. CDR3 sequence (DNA): TGCAGTGCTAGGGCTAGCGGGAGAACAGATACGCAGTATTTT.

The chain recombines TRBV28 with TRBJ2-3, with D hard to call. Trimming pared 6 bases from V and 4 bases from J, leaving 20 bases between. Germline assignment: CDR1 MDHEN and CDR2 SYDVKM. CDR3 length equals 16 residues. This CDR3 is CASSRASGSKADTQYF. CDR3 in DNA: TGTGCCAGCAGCCGGGCCTCGGGCTCAAAGGCAGATACGCAGTATTTT.

The chain links TRBV6-5 to TRBJ2-1; TRBD2 might be the D (7 bases). Between the trimmed V and J ends, which lost 6 bases and 8 bases, there was a span of 17 bases. The CDR3 loop spans 14 amino acids. Germline V CDR1 and CDR2: MNHEY, SVGAGI. The CDR3 is CASRGRGRLDEQFF. Written as DNA, the CDR3 is TGTGCCAGCAGAGGGAGGGGGAGATTGGATGAGCAGTTCTTC.

In its sample, this clonotype was seen a few times. The V call is TRBV4-2, the J call TRBJ1-5; D gene unclear. CDR1 LGHNA and CDR2 YNFKEQ come from the germline V gene. V lost 0 bases, J lost 1 base, and 7 bases lay in between. This CDR3 has 15 residues. CDR3 nucleotides: TGTGCCAGCAGCCAAGATAGCGGCAGCAATCAGCCCCAGCATTTT. Amino acids: CASSQDSGSNQPQHF.

This rearrangement joins TRBV6-1 to TRBJ2-3; 9 bases agree with TRBD2. Germline-derived CDR1 and CDR2 are MNHNS and SASEGT. Trimming cost V 0 bases and J 2 bases; bases outside gene matches: 6. The length of the CDR3 is 17 residues. The CDR3 region has the DNA TGTGCCAGCAGTGAAGCGCCTAGCGGGACTGCCACAGATACGCAGTATTTT. It specifies CASSEAPSGTATDTQYF.

The V and J genes are TRBV4-1 and TRBJ1-2; a weak D match, TRBD1 (5 bases). The CDR3 is 13 residues long. The V gene's germline CDR1 is MGHRA and CDR2 YSYEKL. V shed 0 bases and J shed 12 bases, with 14 bases lying between them. CDR3 sequence reads: CASSQEGTQGHTF. The CDR3 DNA reads as TGCGCCAGCAGCCAAGAAGGGACTCAGGGCCACACCTTC.

The V call is TRBV9, the J call TRBJ1-1; D remains unclear. V lost 2 bases to trimming and J lost 1 base, with 6 bases between them. Germline V gene data show CDR1 as SGDLS and CDR2 as YYNGEE. The CDR3 runs 13 residues. DNA of the CDR3: TGTGCCAGCAGCGTTGGTCCGAACACTGAAGCTTTCTTT. Its translation is CASSVGPNTEAFF.

This chain connects TRBV9 to TRBJ2-1; 10 bases align to TRBD2. The CDR3 sequence is 14 residues long. Losses at the gene ends were 4 bases for V and 6 bases for J; bases not matched to a gene: 4. The germline V gene has CDR1 SGDLS and CDR2 YYNGEE. CDR3 sequence reads: CASSPQREGNEQFF. CDR3 coding DNA: TGTGCCAGCAGCCCTCAGCGGGAGGGCAATGAGCAGTTCTTC.

The chain combines TRBV28 with TRBJ2-1; a possible D gene is TRBD1 (7 bases). In germline, CDR1 is MDHEN, CDR2 SYDVKM. The CDR3 is made up of 16 amino acids. The V gene lost 5 bases and the J gene lost 4 bases, with 18 bases spanning the gap. This CDR3 is CASSLPGGLVYNEQFF. The CDR3, as DNA: TGTGCCAGCAGTCTCCCAGGGGGGCTAGTGTACAATGAGCAGTTCTTC.

This chain links TRBV29-1 with TRBJ2-2, with TRBD2 matching 11 bases. CDR1 is SQVTM, CDR2 ANQGSEA, per germline. The CDR3 covers 16 residues. DNA of the CDR3: TGCACCCGGGAACTAGCGGGAGAGGGAGACACCGGGGAGCTGTTTTTT. Its translation: CTRELAGEGDTGELFF.

The chain recombines TRBV7-9 with TRBJ2-5; the D gene is possibly TRBD2 (5 bases). This CDR3 region has 14 residues. V gave up 6 bases and J gave up 5 bases, with 16 bases separating them. The germline CDR1 and CDR2 sequences are SEHNR and FQNEAQ (reference sequence). The CDR3 protein is CASRGVFQMETQYF. CDR3 in DNA: TGTGCCAGCAGGGGAGTGTTTCAAATGGAGACCCAGTACTTC. Complete variable domain (other parts from reference TRBV7-9 and TRBJ2-5): DTGVSQNPRHKITKRGQNVTFRCDPISEHNRLYWYRQTLGQGPEFLTYFQNEAQLEKSRLLSDRFSAERPKGSFSTLEIQRTEQGDSAMYLCASRGVFQMETQYFGPGTRLLVL.

The chain links TRBV16 to TRBJ1-5; D gene uncertain. CDR1 and CDR2 (germline): KGHSY, FQNENV. The CDR3 contains 16 residues. Between the trimmed V and J ends, which lost 0 bases and 0 bases, there was a span of 9 bases. CDR3 loop: CASSQSDSDSNQPQHF. As DNA, the CDR3 is TGTGCCAGCAGCCAATCTGATTCAGATAGCAATCAGCCCCAGCATTTT.

The rearrangement joins TRBV27 to TRBJ1-5, with 9 nucleotides matching TRBD1. The CDR3 sequence is 15 residues long. CDR1 and CDR2 (germline): MNHEY, SMNVEV (reference sequence). The V and J ends lost 4 bases and 5 bases, in that order; junction bases with no gene match: 6. The CDR3 sequence: CASSSGTGLHQPQHF. The CDR3 coding sequence is TGTGCCAGCAGTTCCGGGACAGGGCTACATCAGCCCCAGCATTTT.

The V gene is TRBV11-2, the J gene TRBJ2-7; TRBD1 is a possible D gene (5 bases). The V and J ends lost 5 bases and 2 bases respectively, with 19 bases between them. Germline V gene lookup returns CDR1 SGHAT and CDR2 FQNNGV. The CDR3 has 16 amino acids. The CDR3 sequence is CASSMTWGQVPYEQYF. For the CDR3, the DNA is TGTGCCAGCAGCATGACCTGGGGCCAGGTGCCCTACGAGCAGTACTTC.

The gene calls are TRBV9 and TRBJ2-6, with TRBD1 matching over 7 bases. The CDR3 extends over 18 amino acids. The junction had 8 bases not matched to a gene; V was cut back by 2 bases and J by 0 bases. The germline gives CDR1 SGDLS, CDR2 YYNGEE. In DNA form, the CDR3 reads TGTGCCAGCAGCGTCTCCGGGACAGACAGCTCTGGGGCCAACGTCCTGACTTTC. Its translation: CASSVSGTDSSGANVLTF.

This chain uses TRBV12-3 or TRBV12-4 with TRBJ2-1; D is possibly TRBD2 (5 bases). Trimming took 6 bases from V and 8 from J, leaving 8 bases between them. The length of the CDR3 is 11 residues. CDR3: CASSGLYEQFF. The DNA of the CDR3 is TGTGCCAGCAGCGGACTCTATGAGCAGTTCTTC.

The chain joins TRBV12-3 or TRBV12-4 to TRBJ1-5, with D possibly matching TRBD1 (6 bases). The CDR3 runs 16 residues. The V gene lost 3 bases and the J gene lost 7 bases, with 19 bases spanning the gap. CDR3 in DNA: TGTGCCAGCAGTTTTGTTCAGGGGCGTGATGGGCAGCCCCAGCATTTT. It specifies CASSFVQGRDGQPQHF.

The V and J genes are TRBV20-1 and TRBJ2-1; 11 bases line up with TRBD2. The V gene's germline CDR1 is DFQATT and CDR2 SNEGSKA (reference sequence). This CDR3 is 16 amino acids long. Trimming cost V 5 bases and J 9 bases; bases outside gene matches: 15. CDR3: CSARTSGSISALEQFF. In DNA, the CDR3 is TGCAGTGCTCGCACTAGCGGGAGTATTTCGGCCCTTGAGCAGTTCTTC.

V and J are TRBV6-5 and TRBJ2-7; D gene uncertain. In germline, CDR1 is MNHEY, CDR2 SVGAGI. Deletions cut 6 bases from V and 0 bases from J, with 6 bases between. This CDR3 contains 12 residues. This chain's CDR3 is CASRVSSYEQYF. CDR3 DNA sequence: TGTGCCAGCAGGGTGAGCTCCTACGAGCAGTACTTC.